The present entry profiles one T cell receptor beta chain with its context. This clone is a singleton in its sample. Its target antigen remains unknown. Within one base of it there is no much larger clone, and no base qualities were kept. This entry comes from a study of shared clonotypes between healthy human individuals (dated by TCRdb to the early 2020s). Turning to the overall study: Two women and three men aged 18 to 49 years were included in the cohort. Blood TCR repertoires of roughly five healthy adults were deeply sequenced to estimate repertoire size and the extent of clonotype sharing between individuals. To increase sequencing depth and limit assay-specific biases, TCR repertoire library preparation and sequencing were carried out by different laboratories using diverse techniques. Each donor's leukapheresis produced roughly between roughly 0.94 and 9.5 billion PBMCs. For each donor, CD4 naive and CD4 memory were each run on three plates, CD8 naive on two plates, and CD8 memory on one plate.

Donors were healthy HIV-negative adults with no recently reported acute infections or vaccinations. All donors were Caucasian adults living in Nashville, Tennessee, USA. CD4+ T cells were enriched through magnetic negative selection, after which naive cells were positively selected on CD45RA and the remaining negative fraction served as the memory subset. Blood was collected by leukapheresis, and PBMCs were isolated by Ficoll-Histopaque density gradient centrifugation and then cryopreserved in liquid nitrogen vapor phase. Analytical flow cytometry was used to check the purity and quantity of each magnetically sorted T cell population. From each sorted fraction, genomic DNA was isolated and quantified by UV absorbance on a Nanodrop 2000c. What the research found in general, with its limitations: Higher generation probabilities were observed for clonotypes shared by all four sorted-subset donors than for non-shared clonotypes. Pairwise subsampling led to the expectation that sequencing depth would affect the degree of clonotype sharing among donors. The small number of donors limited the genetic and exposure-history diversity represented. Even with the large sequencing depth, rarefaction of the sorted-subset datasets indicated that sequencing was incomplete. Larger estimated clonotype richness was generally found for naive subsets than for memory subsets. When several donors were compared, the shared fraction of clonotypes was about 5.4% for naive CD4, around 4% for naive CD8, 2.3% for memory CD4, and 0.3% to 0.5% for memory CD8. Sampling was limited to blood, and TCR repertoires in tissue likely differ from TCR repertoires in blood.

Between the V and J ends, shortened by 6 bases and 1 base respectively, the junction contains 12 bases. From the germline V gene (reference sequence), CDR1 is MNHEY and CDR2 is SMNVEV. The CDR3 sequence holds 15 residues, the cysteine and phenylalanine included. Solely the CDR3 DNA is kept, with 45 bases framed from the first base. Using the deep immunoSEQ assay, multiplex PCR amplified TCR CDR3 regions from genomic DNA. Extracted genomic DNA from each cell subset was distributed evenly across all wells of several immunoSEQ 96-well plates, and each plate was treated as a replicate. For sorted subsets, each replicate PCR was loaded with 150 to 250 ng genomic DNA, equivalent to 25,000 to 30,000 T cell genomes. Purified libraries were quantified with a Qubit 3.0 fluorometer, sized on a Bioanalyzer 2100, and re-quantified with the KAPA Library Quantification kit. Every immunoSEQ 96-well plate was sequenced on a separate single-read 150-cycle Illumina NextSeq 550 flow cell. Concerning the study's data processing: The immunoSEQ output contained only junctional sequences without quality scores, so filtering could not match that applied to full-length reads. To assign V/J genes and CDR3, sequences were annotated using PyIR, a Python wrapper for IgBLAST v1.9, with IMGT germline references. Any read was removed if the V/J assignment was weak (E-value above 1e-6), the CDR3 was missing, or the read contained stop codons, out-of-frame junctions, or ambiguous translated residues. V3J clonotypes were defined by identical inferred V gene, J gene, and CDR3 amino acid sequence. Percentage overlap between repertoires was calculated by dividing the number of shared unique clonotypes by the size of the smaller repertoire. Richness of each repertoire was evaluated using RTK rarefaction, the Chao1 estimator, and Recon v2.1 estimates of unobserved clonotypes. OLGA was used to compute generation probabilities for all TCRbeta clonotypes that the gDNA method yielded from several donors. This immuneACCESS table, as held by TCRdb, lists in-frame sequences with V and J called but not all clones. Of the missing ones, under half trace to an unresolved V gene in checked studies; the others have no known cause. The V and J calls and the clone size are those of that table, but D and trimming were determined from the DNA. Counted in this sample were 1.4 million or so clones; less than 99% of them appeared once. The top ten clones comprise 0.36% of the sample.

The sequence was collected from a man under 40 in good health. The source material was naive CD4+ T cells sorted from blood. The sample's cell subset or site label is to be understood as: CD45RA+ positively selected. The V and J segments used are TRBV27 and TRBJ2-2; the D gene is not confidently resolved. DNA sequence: TGTGCCAGCAGGCCGAGAGACCTGAACACCGGGGAGCTGTTTTTT. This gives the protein CASRPRDLNTGELFF.